The 10 T cell receptor beta chains below come from one sample, sequenced in a study of early T cells in non-severe SARS-CoV-2 infection (dated by TCRdb to 2020 to 2023). The library came from 5' RACE. Sequencing took place on a NextSeq 500. TCRdb reran the public reads through fastp at Q25 and MiXCR, keeping productive beta chains. Each entry is one CDR3 protein sequence, shown with its most common DNA and genes. The sample includes 90,000 to 120,000 distinct CDR3 sequences, with 12% observed a single time. Jointly, the top ten make up around 2.9% of the sample. The sample comprised whole blood. These receptors all come from an adult who was a healthcare worker with PCR-confirmed SARS-CoV-2 infection or an uninfected control (not recorded which).

In regard to this clonotype: This clone may be a read error of a much larger clone one base away. The chain is built from TRBV30 and TRBJ1-6; D unresolved. CDR1 and CDR2 (germline): GTSNPN, SVGIG (reference sequence). The length of the CDR3 is 14 residues. Trimming removed 7 bases at V and 3 bases at J, with 13 bases between. CDR3 sequence: CAFLDVNYNSPLHF. CDR3 coding DNA: TGTGCCTTCCTCGACGTAAACTATAATTCACCCCTCCACTTT.

Here the CDR3 DNA reads TGCAGCGTTGATTTTGGGACAGGGACCTACGAGCAGTACTTC. Protein product: CSVDFGTGTYEQYF. The genes are TRBV29-1 and TRBJ2-7; TRBD1 aligns across 9 bases. Germline CDR1 is SQVTM and CDR2 is ANQGSEA. J gave up 2 bases and V 3 bases, and 5 bases lay outside the gene matches. This CDR3 contains 14 residues.

This chain uses TRBV12-3 or TRBV12-4 with TRBJ2-4; D may be TRBD2 (5 bases). CDR3 size: 15 residues. With 2 bases removed from V and 9 bases from J, the gap between germline ends came to 17 bases. CDR3 in DNA: TGTGCCAGCAGTTTAAGAGCGGTAGGGTACGGCATTCAGTACTTC. Its translation is CASSLRAVGYGIQYF.

There are a few counts of this clonotype. The CDR3 DNA sequence: TGCAGCGCCGGGGGTGGAGAGGCTTTCTTT. This encodes CSAGGGEAFF. This chain connects TRBV29-1 to TRBJ1-1, with a possible D match to TRBD1 (5 bases). The CDR3 is 10 amino acids. Trimming cost V 7 bases and J 11 bases, with 14 bases left between them. Germline-derived CDR1 and CDR2 are SQVTM and ANQGSEA.

This clonotype appeared many times. The chain carries TRBV7-9 and TRBJ2-7, with 8 bases matching TRBD1. Germline trimming cut 2 bases from V and 4 bases from J; bases unmatched to any gene: 7. The CDR3 is made up of 15 amino acids. Per the germline V gene, CDR1 is SEHNR and CDR2 is FQNEAQ (reference sequence). The CDR3 protein is CASSLPQGARYEQYF. The DNA of the CDR3 is TGTGCCAGCAGCTTACCCCAGGGGGCGCGTTACGAGCAGTACTTC.

This clonotype was detected only a few times. The chain employs TRBV28 and TRBJ2-7, with 7 bases identical to TRBD2. After removal of 6 bases from V and 0 bases from J, the junction contained 8 bases not matched to a gene. The CDR3 spans 15 residues. Germline V gene sequence: CDR1 MDHEN, CDR2 SYDVKM. The DNA of the CDR3 is TGTGCCAGCAGGCCGAGAGGACTAGACTCCTACGAGCAGTACTTC. Its protein product is CASRPRGLDSYEQYF.

This clonotype was seen ten or more times. The rearrangement joins TRBV18 to TRBJ2-1; D not certain. CDR1 is KGHSH, CDR2 LQKENI, per germline. This CDR3 region has 13 residues. Trimming removed 6 bases at V and 3 bases at J, with 9 bases between. The CDR3 region is CASSREFYNEQFF. In DNA form, the CDR3 reads TGTGCCAGCTCTCGAGAATTCTACAATGAGCAGTTCTTC.

This clonotype was detected only once. The chain has TRBV11-2 and TRBJ2-3; 7 nucleotides line up with TRBD2. Germline V gives CDR1 SGHAT, CDR2 FQNNGV. Germline trimming cut 5 bases from V and 1 base from J; bases unmatched to any gene: 9. This CDR3 is 16 amino acids long. CDR3 amino acids: CASSGGMRERTDTQYF. The CDR3 DNA sequence: TGTGCCAGCAGCGGGGGTATGCGGGAGCGCACAGATACGCAGTATTTT.

This clonotype has at least ten counts. J is TRBJ2-1 and V is TRBV10-1; the match to TRBD1 covers 9 bases. V shed 6 bases, J shed 5 bases, and the junction held 11 bases outside the gene matches. Germline assignment: CDR1 WNHNN and CDR2 SYGVQD (reference sequence). The CDR3 runs 16 residues. The CDR3 is CASSPRGTGRDNEQFF. In DNA, the CDR3 is TGCGCCAGCAGCCCCCGTGGGACAGGGAGAGACAATGAGCAGTTCTTC.

This clonotype was observed a handful of times. The V gene is TRBV28, the J gene TRBJ2-1; 10 bases align to TRBD2. The germline V gene encodes CDR1 MDHEN and CDR2 SYDVKM. V lost 5 bases and J lost 7; bases outside the gene matches: 8. The CDR3 totals 15 residues. CDR3 loop: CASSPLLAGGNEQFF. Here the CDR3 DNA reads TGTGCCAGCAGTCCCCTTTTAGCGGGAGGAAATGAGCAGTTCTTC.